This TCR beta chain was recorded in a study of T cells in Graves' hyperthyroidism and ophthalmopathy. The study, taken as a whole, reports: Ophthalmopathy was model-predicted a median around seven months pre-onset. A 13 V-J signature model discriminated ophthalmopathy versus stable hyperthyroidism.

Ten or more counts support this clonotype. Antigen specificity is unknown. Amplified TCR beta CDR3 regions derived from RNA transcripts. Carried out on the TCR CDR3, a first-round RT-PCR used the HTBI primer set. TCRdb reanalysed the multiplex PCR reads using MiXCR and keeps one entry per CDR3 protein. The sample lists around 700,000 distinct CDR3 sequences, around 20% occurring once. Researchers barred patients who had uncontrolled infection, other autoimmune disease, pregnancy or lactation. The diagnostic basis comprised clinical symptoms, serum thyroxine and TRAb, thyroid ultrasound and orbital computed tomography. V was clipped by 1 base and J by 6 bases; unmatched bases: 8. Per the germline V gene, CDR1 is MNHNS and CDR2 is SASEGT. The CDR3 is 16 residues long.

The rearrangement links TRBV6-1 to TRBJ1-5; TRBD1 matches at 8 bases. The sequenced sample consisted of blood. This receptor was taken from a woman aged 45-59 years with Graves' hyperthyroidism that later progressed to Graves' ophthalmopathy. CDR3 region: CASSEGQGAISQPQHF. The DNA for the CDR3 is TGTGCCAGCAGTGAAGGGCAGGGGGCGATAAGTCAGCCCCAGCATTTT.